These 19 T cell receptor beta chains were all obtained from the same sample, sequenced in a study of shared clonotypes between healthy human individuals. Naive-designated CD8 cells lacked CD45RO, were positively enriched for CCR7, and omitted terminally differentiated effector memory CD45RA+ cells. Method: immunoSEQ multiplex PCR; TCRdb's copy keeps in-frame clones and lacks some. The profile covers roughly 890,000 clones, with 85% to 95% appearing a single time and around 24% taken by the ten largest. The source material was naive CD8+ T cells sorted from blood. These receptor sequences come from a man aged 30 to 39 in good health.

The CDR3 here is CASSRPRDGPDNEQFF. DNA for the CDR3: TGCGCCAGCAGCCGGCCCCGGGACGGACCAGACAATGAGCAGTTCTTC. V is TRBV5-1 and J is TRBJ2-1; D may match TRBD1 or TRBD2 (5 bases each). Germline V gene sequence: CDR1 SGHRS, CDR2 YFSETQ. CDR3 length equals 16 residues. V was shortened by 4 bases and J by 5 bases, with 19 bases between the two germline ends.

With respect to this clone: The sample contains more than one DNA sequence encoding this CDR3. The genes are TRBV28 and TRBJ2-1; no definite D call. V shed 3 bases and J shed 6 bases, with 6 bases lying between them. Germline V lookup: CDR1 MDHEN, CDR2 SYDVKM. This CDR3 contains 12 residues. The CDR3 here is CASSFRVNEQFF. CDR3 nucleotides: TGTGCCAGCAGTTTTAGAGTCAATGAGCAGTTCTTC.

Here the CDR3 reads CASSPTGGQGREQYF. The CDR3 DNA reads as TGTGCCAGCAGCCCGACTGGGGGACAGGGACGCGAGCAGTACTTC. The V and J genes are TRBV7-2 and TRBJ2-7; 9 bases match TRBD1. Trimming cost V 5 bases and J 6 bases; bases outside gene matches: 11. The germline CDR1 and CDR2 sequences are SGHTA and FQGNSA. This CDR3 contains 15 residues.

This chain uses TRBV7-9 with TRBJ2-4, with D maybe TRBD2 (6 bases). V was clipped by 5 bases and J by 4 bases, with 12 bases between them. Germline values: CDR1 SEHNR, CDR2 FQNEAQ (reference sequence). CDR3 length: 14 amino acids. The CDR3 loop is CASSPAGGKNIQYF. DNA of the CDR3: TGTGCCAGCAGCCCCGCCGGAGGGAAAAACATTCAGTACTTC.

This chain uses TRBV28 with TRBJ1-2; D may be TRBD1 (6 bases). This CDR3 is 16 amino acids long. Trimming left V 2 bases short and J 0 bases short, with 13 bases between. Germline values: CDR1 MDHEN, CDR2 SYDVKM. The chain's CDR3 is CASSLTGTASNYGYTF. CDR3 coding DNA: TGTGCCAGCAGTTTAACAGGGACCGCTTCTAACTATGGCTACACCTTC.

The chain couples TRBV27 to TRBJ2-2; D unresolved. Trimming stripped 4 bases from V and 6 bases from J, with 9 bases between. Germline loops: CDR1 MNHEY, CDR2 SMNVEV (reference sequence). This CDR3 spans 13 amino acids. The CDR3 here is CASSSPFAGELFF. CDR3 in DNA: TGTGCCAGCAGTTCGCCTTTCGCCGGGGAGCTGTTTTTT.

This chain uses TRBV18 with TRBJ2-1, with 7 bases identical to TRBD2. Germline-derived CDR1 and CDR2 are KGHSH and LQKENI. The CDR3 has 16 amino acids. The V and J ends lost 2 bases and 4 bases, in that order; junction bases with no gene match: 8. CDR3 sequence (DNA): TGTGCCAGCTCACCAGGCGGGGGAGGAAAGTACAATGAGCAGTTCTTC. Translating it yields CASSPGGGGKYNEQFF.

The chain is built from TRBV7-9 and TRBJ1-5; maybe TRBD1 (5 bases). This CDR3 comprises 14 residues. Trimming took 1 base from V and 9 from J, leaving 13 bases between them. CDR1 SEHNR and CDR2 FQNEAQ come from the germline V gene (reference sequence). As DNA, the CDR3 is TGTGCCAGCAGCTTAGATGGGGGACCGAGGCCCCAGCATTTT. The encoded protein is CASSLDGGPRPQHF.

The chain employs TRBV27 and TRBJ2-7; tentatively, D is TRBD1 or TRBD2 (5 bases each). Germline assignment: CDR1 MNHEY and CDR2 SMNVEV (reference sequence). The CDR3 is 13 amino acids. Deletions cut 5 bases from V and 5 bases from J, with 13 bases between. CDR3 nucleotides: TGTGCCAGCAGTCCACTAGGGGCAAACGAGCAGTACTTC. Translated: CASSPLGANEQYF.

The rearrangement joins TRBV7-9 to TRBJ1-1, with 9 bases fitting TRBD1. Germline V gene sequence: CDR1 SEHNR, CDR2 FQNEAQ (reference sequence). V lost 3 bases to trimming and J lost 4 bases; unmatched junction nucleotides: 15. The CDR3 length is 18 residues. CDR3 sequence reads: CASSFVGTGFVGATEAFF. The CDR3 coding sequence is TGTGCCAGCAGCTTCGTCGGGACAGGGTTCGTCGGGGCCACTGAAGCTTTCTTT.

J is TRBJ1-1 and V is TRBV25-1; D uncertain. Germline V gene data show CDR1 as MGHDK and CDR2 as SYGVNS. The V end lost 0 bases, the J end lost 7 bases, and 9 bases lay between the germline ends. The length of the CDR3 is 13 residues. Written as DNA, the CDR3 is TGTGCCAGCAGTGAATACCCGGGCGGTGAAGCTTTCTTT. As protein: CASSEYPGGEAFF. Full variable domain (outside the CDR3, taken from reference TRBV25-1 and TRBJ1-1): EADIYQTPRYLVIGTGKKITLECSQTMGHDKMYWYQQDPGMELHLIHYSYGVNSTEKGDLSSESTVSRIRTEHFPLTLESARPSHTSQYLCASSEYPGGEAFFGQGTRLTVV.

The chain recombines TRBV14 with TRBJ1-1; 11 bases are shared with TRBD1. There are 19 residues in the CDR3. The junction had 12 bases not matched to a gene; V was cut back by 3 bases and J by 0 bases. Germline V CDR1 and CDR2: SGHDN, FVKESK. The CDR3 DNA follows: TGTGCCAGCAGCCAGTTCGGGGACAGGGGGAACGGAATGAACACTGAAGCTTTCTTT. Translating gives CASSQFGDRGNGMNTEAFF. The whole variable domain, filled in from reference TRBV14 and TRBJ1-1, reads EAGVTQFPSHSVIEKGQTVTLRCDPISGHDNLYWYRRVMGKEIKFLLHFVKESKQDESGMPNNRFLAERTGGTYSTLKVQPAELEDSGVYFCASSQFGDRGNGMNTEAFFGQGTRLTVV.

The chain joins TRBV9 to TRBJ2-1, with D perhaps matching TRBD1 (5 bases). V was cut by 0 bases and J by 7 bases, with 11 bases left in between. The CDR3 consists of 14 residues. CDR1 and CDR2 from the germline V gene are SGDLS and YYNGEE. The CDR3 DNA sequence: TGTGCCAGCAGCGTAGAAGGGGCCCAAAATGAGCAGTTCTTC. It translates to CASSVEGAQNEQFF.

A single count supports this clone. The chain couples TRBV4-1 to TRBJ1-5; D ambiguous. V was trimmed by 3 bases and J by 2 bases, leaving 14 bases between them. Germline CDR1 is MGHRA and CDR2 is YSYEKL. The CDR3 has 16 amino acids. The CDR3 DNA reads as TGCGCCAGCAGCCATTCGGACGGCTTGGGCAATCAGCCCCAGCATTTT. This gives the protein CASSHSDGLGNQPQHF.

The CDR3 DNA is TGTGCCAGCAGCCAACGTAGACCGAACACTGAAGCTTTCTTT. Translated: CASSQRRPNTEAFF. The rearrangement uses TRBV14 and TRBJ1-1, with D unclear. The CDR3 covers 14 residues. Germline CDR1 and CDR2: SGHDN and FVKESK. Trimming removed 2 bases at V and 1 base at J, with 8 bases between.

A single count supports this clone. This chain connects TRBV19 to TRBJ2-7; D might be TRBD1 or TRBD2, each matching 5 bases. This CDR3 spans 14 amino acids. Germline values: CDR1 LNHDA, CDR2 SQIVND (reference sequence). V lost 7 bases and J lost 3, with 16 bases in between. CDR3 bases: TGTGCCAGTAAGGAGAGGGGCCCCTTCTACGAGCAGTACTTC. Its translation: CASKERGPFYEQYF.

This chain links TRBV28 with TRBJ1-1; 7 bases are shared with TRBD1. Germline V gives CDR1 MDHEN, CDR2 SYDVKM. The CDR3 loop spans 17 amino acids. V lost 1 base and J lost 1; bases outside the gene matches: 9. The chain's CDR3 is CASSLFYWTGRNTEAFF. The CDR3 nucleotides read TGTGCCAGCAGTTTATTTTATTGGACAGGTAGGAACACTGAAGCTTTCTTT. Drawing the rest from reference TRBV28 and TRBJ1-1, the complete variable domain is DVKVTQSSRYLVKRTGEKVFLECVQDMDHENMFWYRQDPGLGLRLIYFSYDVKMKEKGDIPEGYSVSREKKERFSLILESASTNQTSMYLCASSLFYWTGRNTEAFFGQGTRLTVV.

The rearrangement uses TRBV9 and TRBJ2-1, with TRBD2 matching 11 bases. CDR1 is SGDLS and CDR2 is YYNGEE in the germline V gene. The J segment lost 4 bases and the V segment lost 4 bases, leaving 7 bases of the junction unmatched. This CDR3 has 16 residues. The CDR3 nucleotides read TGTGCCAGCAGCAACCGACTAGCGGGGAAGTACAATGAGCAGTTCTTC. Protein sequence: CASSNRLAGKYNEQFF.

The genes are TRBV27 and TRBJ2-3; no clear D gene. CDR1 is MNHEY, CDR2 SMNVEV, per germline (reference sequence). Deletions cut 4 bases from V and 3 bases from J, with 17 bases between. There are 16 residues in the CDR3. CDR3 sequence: CASSSDTALGTDTQYF. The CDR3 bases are TGTGCCAGCAGTTCCGACACGGCCCTGGGGACAGATACGCAGTATTTT.